Following are 24 T cell receptor beta chains from one sample sequenced in a study of T cell changes during pregnancy in multiple sclerosis. Sequencing was performed with immunoSEQ multiplex PCR; in TCRdb, only in-frame clones are kept and a portion is missing. The sample has approximately 100,000 clones, about 89% seen once. This material consisted of peripheral blood, taken after pregnancy. These receptors were collected from a female donor with multiple sclerosis, enrolled in a pregnancy study.

This clone was observed many times. The chain couples TRBV15 to TRBJ1-2; D unclear. The CDR3 spans 18 residues. Trimming took off 1 base at V and 3 bases at J, with 21 bases between the two ends. CDR1 is LNHNV, CDR2 YYDKDF, per germline (reference sequence). This CDR3 reads CATSRGILTISTDYGYTF. The CDR3 coding sequence is TGTGCCACCAGCAGAGGGATTTTGACAATTTCCACGGACTATGGCTACACCTTC. Full variable domain (outside the CDR3, taken from reference TRBV15 and TRBJ1-2): DAMVIQNPRYQVTQFGKPVTLSCSQTLNHNVMYWYQQKSSQAPKLLFHYYDKDFNNEADTPDNFQSRRPNTSFCFLDIRSPGLGDTAMYLCATSRGILTISTDYGYTFGSGTRLTVV.

This clone was seen just once. The chain recombines TRBV5-1 with TRBJ2-7; 16 positions agree with TRBD2. The V gene's germline CDR1 is SGHRS and CDR2 YFSETQ. The CDR3 is 18 amino acids. The ends lost 4 bases at V and 2 bases at J; junction bases unmatched: 9. The CDR3 DNA follows: TGCGCCAGCAGCCTACCCGGGACTAGCGGGGGGGCCCCCTACGAGCAGTACTTC. This encodes CASSLPGTSGGAPYEQYF.

The V call is TRBV6-1, the J call TRBJ1-5; the D gene is possibly TRBD1 (5 bases). The V end lost 3 bases, the J end lost 6 bases, and 15 bases lay between the germline ends. CDR1 is MNHNS and CDR2 is SASEGT in the germline V gene. The CDR3 is 15 amino acids. In DNA, the CDR3 is TGTGCCAGCAGTGAGAGTAGGGGCCCAGGTCAGCCCCAGCATTTT. It codes for CASSESRGPGQPQHF.

The chain combines TRBV6-5 with TRBJ2-7; TRBD1 agrees at 8 bases. This CDR3 is built from 13 residues. Germline CDR1 and CDR2: MNHEY and SVGAGI. Germline trimming cut 11 bases from V and 3 bases from J; bases unmatched to any gene: 9. CDR3: CASGDRGFYEQYF. CDR3 in DNA: TGTGCCTCGGGAGACAGGGGATTCTACGAGCAGTACTTC.

The DNA for the CDR3 is TGTGCCAGCAGCGTATGGGGGGGGGAAACACAAGAGACCCAGTACTTC. Protein sequence: CASSVWGGETQETQYF. This chain connects TRBV9 to TRBJ2-5; 7 positions match TRBD2. The CDR3 is made up of 16 amino acids. With 1 base clipped from V and 2 bases from J, the junction kept 8 bases outside the gene matches. Germline CDR1 reads SGDLS; CDR2 reads YYNGEE.

This clone showed up just once. The chain recombines TRBV19 with TRBJ2-5; TRBD2 agrees at 8 bases. There are 15 residues in the CDR3. Trimming removed 6 bases from V and 3 bases from J; junction bases left unmatched: 9. CDR1 is LNHDA and CDR2 is SQIVND in the germline V gene (reference sequence). The CDR3 here is CASSQLGLGKETQYF. Written as DNA, the CDR3 is TGTGCCAGTAGCCAACTGGGACTAGGCAAAGAGACCCAGTACTTC.

This clone was counted between two and nine times. This sequence joins TRBV29-1 and TRBJ2-7; 7 bases are a match to TRBD1. The CDR3 runs to 15 residues. Germline assignment: CDR1 SQVTM and CDR2 ANQGSEA. V was pared by 4 bases and J by 1 base, with 10 bases of the junction left unmatched. The CDR3 protein is CSVARRDRLSYEQYF. The CDR3 region has the DNA TGCAGCGTTGCCAGACGGGACAGACTTTCCTACGAGCAGTACTTC.

This sequence joins TRBV5-4 and TRBJ1-1; weak D call: TRBD1 (6 bases). V gave up 6 bases and J gave up 5 bases, with 17 bases separating them. The germline V gene encodes CDR1 SGHNT and CDR2 YYREEE (reference sequence). The CDR3 consists of 14 residues. CDR3 residues: CASNVAGARTEAFF. DNA of the CDR3: TGTGCCAGCAATGTTGCAGGGGCTAGGACTGAAGCTTTCTTT.

The count of this clone is one. This rearrangement joins TRBV27 to TRBJ2-2, with D maybe TRBD2 (5 bases). The germline V and J ends were trimmed by 5 bases and 0 bases, with 16 bases remaining between them. Germline CDR1 MNHEY, CDR2 SMNVEV (reference sequence). This CDR3 has 17 residues. In DNA, the CDR3 is TGTGCCAGCAGTCCGTCGCCCTTGGGAGCGAACACCGGGGAGCTGTTTTTT. Translation gives CASSPSPLGANTGELFF.

The V call is TRBV12-5, the J call TRBJ1-2; weak D call: TRBD1 (5 bases). V was trimmed by 0 bases and J by 4 bases, leaving 12 bases between them. Germline V CDR1 and CDR2: LGHNT, FRNRAP. The CDR3 spans 15 residues. CDR3 sequence (DNA): TGTGCTAGTGGTTTGGTAGGGGCAGAAAGCTATGGCTACACCTTC. Translation gives CASGLVGAESYGYTF. Full variable domain (rest looked up from reference TRBV12-5 and TRBJ1-2): DARVTQTPRHKVTEMGQEVTMRCQPILGHNTVFWYRQTMMQGLELLAYFRNRAPLDDSGMPKDRFSAEMPDATLATLKIQPSEPRDSAVYFCASGLVGAESYGYTFGSGTRLTVV.

V and J are TRBV19 and TRBJ1-5; D call uncertain. The CDR3 sequence is 14 residues long. V shed 2 bases and J shed 7 bases, with 12 bases lying between them. Germline CDR1 and CDR2: LNHDA and SQIVND (reference sequence). CDR3 protein: CASSIREVGQPQHF. CDR3 bases: TGTGCCAGTAGTATACGGGAAGTTGGCCAGCCCCAGCATTTT.

The J gene is TRBJ1-6, the V gene TRBV6-6; 10 bases align to TRBD1. CDR1 is MNHNY and CDR2 is SVGAGI in the germline V gene (reference sequence). This CDR3 is 15 amino acids long. Germline trimming cut 2 bases from V and 10 bases from J; bases unmatched to any gene: 5. CDR3 bases: TGTGCCAGCAGTTACGGGGACAGGGGAAACTCACCCCTCCACTTT. This sequence encodes CASSYGDRGNSPLHF.

This chain joins TRBV30 and TRBJ1-2; TRBD1 is a possible D gene (6 bases). Germline V gene lookup returns CDR1 GTSNPN and CDR2 SVGIG (reference sequence). The CDR3 runs to 15 residues. The V end lost 8 bases, the J end lost 3 bases, and 22 bases lay between the germline ends. CDR3 sequence (DNA): TGTGCCCGAGGACAGCGTACTAGACAGGACTATGGCTACACCTTC. It codes for CARGQRTRQDYGYTF.

The genes are TRBV9 and TRBJ1-5; TRBD1 matches at 10 bases. Germline CDR1 SGDLS, CDR2 YYNGEE. The ends lost 5 bases at V and 0 bases at J; junction bases unmatched: 5. The CDR3 totals 16 residues. Here the CDR3 DNA reads TGTGCCAGCAGGGTCGGGACAGGGGATAGCAATCAGCCCCAGCATTTT. It is translated as CASRVGTGDSNQPQHF.

A single count supports this clone. J is TRBJ2-5 and V is TRBV7-9; possible D gene TRBD2, 6 bases. The V and J ends lost 4 bases and 4 bases respectively, with 19 bases between them. The CDR3 runs to 16 residues. The V gene's germline CDR1 is SEHNR and CDR2 FQNEAQ (reference sequence). CDR3 nucleotide sequence: TGTGCCAGCAGCTCCTTCCTGGGGGGTTCGGGAGAGACCCAGTACTTC. Translation gives CASSSFLGGSGETQYF.

In this sample, this clone turned up once. J is TRBJ2-3 and V is TRBV27, with 7 nucleotides matching TRBD1. The CDR3 contains 16 residues. V shed 8 bases, J shed 0 bases, and the junction held 11 bases outside the gene matches. Germline V gene data show CDR1 as MNHEY and CDR2 as SMNVEV (reference sequence). DNA for the CDR3: TGTGCCAGCCAGCCGGGGACAGTCCCTAGCACAGATACGCAGTATTTT. It translates to CASQPGTVPSTDTQYF.

This rearrangement joins TRBV6-6 to TRBJ1-2, with 7 nucleotides matching TRBD1. With 10 bases clipped from V and 3 bases from J, the junction kept 8 bases outside the gene matches. This CDR3 contains 13 residues. The V gene's germline CDR1 is MNHNY and CDR2 SVGAGI (reference sequence). In DNA form, the CDR3 reads TGTGCCAACCGGGACAGCCTTCACTATGGCTACACCTTC. Amino acid sequence: CANRDSLHYGYTF.

This clone has more than one count but fewer than ten. The chain links TRBV4-2 to TRBJ1-1; no definite D call. This CDR3 is 13 amino acids long. The germline V gene has CDR1 LGHNA and CDR2 YNFKEQ. V lost 2 bases and J 2 bases, leaving 6 bases between the germline ends. The CDR3, as DNA: TGTGCCAGCAGCCAACCGGGTAACACTGAAGCTTTCTTT. Protein product: CASSQPGNTEAFF.

The rearrangement uses TRBV5-4 and TRBJ2-7; 10 bases align to TRBD2. The CDR3 length is 14 residues. The trim removed 0 bases at V and 5 bases at J, leaving 2 bases unmatched. Germline values: CDR1 SGHNT, CDR2 YYREEE (reference sequence). Here the CDR3 reads CASSLGLAGDEQYF. In DNA form, the CDR3 reads TGTGCCAGCAGCTTGGGGCTAGCGGGGGACGAGCAGTACTTC.

This chain links TRBV6-1 with TRBJ1-1; D remains unclear. Germline CDR1 reads MNHNS; CDR2 reads SASEGT. With 2 bases removed from V and 1 base from J, the gap between germline ends came to 14 bases. The CDR3 extends over 16 amino acids. In DNA form, the CDR3 reads TGTGCCAGCAGTGAATCCGGGGTGGTTCCGAACACTGAAGCTTTCTTT. Translation gives CASSESGVVPNTEAFF.

The chain joins TRBV19 to TRBJ2-2; TRBD2 agrees at 11 bases. V shed 6 bases, J shed 1 base, and the junction held 1 base outside the gene matches. Germline loops: CDR1 LNHDA, CDR2 SQIVND (reference sequence). The CDR3 length is 15 residues. The DNA of the CDR3 is TGTGCCAGTAGAGGACTAGCGGGGAACACCGGGGAGCTGTTTTTT. This codes for CASRGLAGNTGELFF. Full variable domain (rest looked up from reference TRBV19 and TRBJ2-2): DGGITQSPKYLFRKEGQNVTLSCEQNLNHDAMYWYRQDPGQGLRLIYYSQIVNDFQKGDIAEGYSVSREKKESFPLTVTSAQKNPTAFYLCASRGLAGNTGELFFGEGSRLTVL.

This chain links TRBV13 with TRBJ2-3, with 11 bases lining up with TRBD2. This CDR3 contains 19 residues. The trim removed 4 bases at V and 2 bases at J, leaving 14 bases unmatched. Germline-derived CDR1 and CDR2 are PRHDT and FYEKMQ (reference sequence). This CDR3 is CASSSLFRSSGGATDTQYF. The CDR3 DNA reads as TGTGCCAGCAGCTCCCTTTTCCGGAGTAGCGGGGGGGCCACAGATACGCAGTATTTT.

V usage is TRBV21-1 and J usage is TRBJ1-2; the table names TRBD1, a call not compared with the DNA. TRBV21-1 is given as a pseudogene. The CDR3 is 14 amino acids. DNA of the CDR3: TGTGCCAGCAGGGGACAGGGTCTGATTTGTGGCTACACCTTC. Amino acids: CASRGQGLICGYTF.

V usage is TRBV6-1 and J usage is TRBJ1-3; D unclear. Trimming pared 6 bases from V and 0 bases from J, leaving 9 bases between. The CDR3 contains 14 residues. The germline gives CDR1 MNHNS, CDR2 SASEGT. In nucleotides, the CDR3 is TGTGCCAGCAGACAGCTTTTCTCTGGAAACACCATATATTTT. This codes for CASRQLFSGNTIYF.